This T cell receptor beta chain was sequenced during a study of Ad26.COV2.S vaccination and SARS-CoV-2 variants. Per germline, CDR1 SQVTM and CDR2 ANQGSEA. This CDR3 spans 14 amino acids. With V trimmed by 7 bases and J by 8 bases, 13 bases remained unmatched. The treatment denotes: some 19 received Ad26.COV2.S at low or high dose, single or two shots; roughly five received placebo; per-sample allocation not given. Day 63 after the first injection of vaccine or placebo was the sampling time. Repertoires were generated with immunoSEQ multiplex PCR, while TCRdb's copy carries only in-frame clones and drops some. The sample contains about 480,000 clones, around nine tenths of which appear only once.

This chain joins TRBV29-1 and TRBJ2-2; 7 positions agree with TRBD2. The clonotype comes from a person between 18 and 65 years old who received the Ad26.COV2.S COVID-19 vaccine or a placebo. The specimen was peripheral blood, collected in a trial of Ad26.COV2.S vaccine versus placebo. This CDR3 is CSAKEARLAGELFF. The DNA of the CDR3 is TGCAGCGCCAAAGAAGCGAGACTAGCTGGGGAGCTGTTTTTT.